Below, 12 T cell receptor beta chains from the same sample are listed, as sequenced in a study of early stage breast cancer tumors. Using immunoSEQ multiplex PCR, the repertoire was profiled, and TCRdb retains in-frame clones only, with some absent. Counted here are just over 50,000 clones, around four fifths occurring once; the ten biggest clones make up roughly 3%. The sample consisted of blood. The receptor set was obtained from a person in their 40s with breast cancer.

The chain is built from TRBV27 and TRBJ1-5, with 7 bases fitting TRBD1. The CDR3 is 14 residues long. Per germline, CDR1 MNHEY and CDR2 SMNVEV (reference sequence). Trimming cost V 8 bases and J 9 bases; bases outside gene matches: 13. The CDR3 loop is CASGLDRSFRPQHF. The CDR3 DNA reads as TGTGCCAGCGGCCTGGACAGGTCTTTCCGGCCCCAGCATTTT.

V usage is TRBV11-3 and J usage is TRBJ2-1; D is possibly TRBD1 (6 bases). Between the trimmed V and J ends, which lost 6 bases and 8 bases, there was a span of 14 bases. Germline V gene data show CDR1 as SGHNT and CDR2 as YENEEA. This CDR3 contains 13 residues. The DNA of the CDR3 is TGTGCCAGCAGGGGTCAGGGGACCCATGAGCAGTTCTTC. It yields the protein CASRGQGTHEQFF.

V gene TRBV10-3 combines with J gene TRBJ2-7; 8 positions agree with TRBD2. Trimming at V came to 2 bases and at J to 2 bases, leaving 5 bases not matched to a gene. The V gene's germline CDR1 is ENHRY and CDR2 SYGVKD. The CDR3 length is 15 residues. The CDR3 region is CAISEASGLPYEQYF. In nucleotides, the CDR3 is TGTGCCATCAGTGAGGCTAGCGGGTTGCCCTACGAGCAGTACTTC.

This clone occurred once. The chain joins TRBV5-4 to TRBJ1-2; D gene unclear. The CDR3 totals 17 residues. Trimming left V 0 bases short and J 5 bases short, with 20 bases between. Germline V gene lookup returns CDR1 SGHNT and CDR2 YYREEE (reference sequence). CDR3 DNA sequence: TGTGCCAGCAGCTTGGCCCTCCGAACCCCAGGCATTTATGGCTACACCTTC. Its translation is CASSLALRTPGIYGYTF.

The chain is built from TRBV9 and TRBJ2-3; tentatively, D is TRBD1 (5 bases). CDR3 size: 16 residues. Germline V gene sequence: CDR1 SGDLS, CDR2 YYNGEE. V lost 0 bases, J lost 1 base, and 12 bases lay in between. CDR3 in DNA: TGTGCCAGCAGCGTAGCTGGGGCAGCAGGCACAGATACGCAGTATTTT. Translation: CASSVAGAAGTDTQYF.

The chain combines TRBV5-1 with TRBJ2-3; TRBD2 is a possible D gene (7 bases). With 10 bases removed from V and 9 bases from J, the gap between germline ends came to 30 bases. This CDR3 contains 16 residues. The germline V gene encodes CDR1 SGHRS and CDR2 YFSETQ. The chain's CDR3 is CASRGGAGSSQQTQYF. The CDR3 region has the DNA TGCGCCTCAAGGGGGGGAGCAGGGTCATCACAGCAAACGCAGTATTTT.

As regards this clone: One junction end disagrees with the germline gene, perhaps due to a read error. CDR3 in DNA: TGTGCCAGCCGCTTAATTTGCGGGACTGAAGCTTTCTTT. Translation: CASRLICGTEAFF. V is TRBV11-3 and J is TRBJ1-1; D remains ambiguous. CDR3 length: 13 amino acids. Germline CDR1 reads SGHNT; CDR2 reads YENEEA.

The CDR3 DNA is TGTGCCAGCACCTATCATTACGAGCAGTACTTC. This encodes CASTYHYEQYF. V and J are TRBV2 and TRBJ2-7; D uncertain. CDR1 SNHLY and CDR2 FYNNEI come from the germline V gene. V gave up 7 bases and J gave up 4 bases, with 8 bases separating them. The CDR3 is 11 residues long.

The chain uses TRBV7-6 and TRBJ2-7; D not resolved. The CDR3 is 13 residues long. Germline V gene sequence: CDR1 SGHVS, CDR2 FNYEAQ. Deletions cut 4 bases from V and 7 bases from J, with 14 bases between. CDR3 sequence (DNA): TGTGCCAGCAGCTCTTCGGTGGAAGGTGAGCAGTACTTC. Translating it yields CASSSSVEGEQYF. Filled out from reference TRBV7-6 and TRBJ2-7, the complete variable domain reads GAGVSQSPRYKVTKRGQDVALRCDPISGHVSLYWYRQALGQGPEFLTYFNYEAQQDKSGLPNDRFSAERPEGSISTLTIQRTEQRDSAMYRCASSSSVEGEQYFGPGTRLTVT.

This clone was found a few times. The rearrangement links TRBV7-6 to TRBJ2-1; D unclear. V was pared by 4 bases and J by 5 bases, with 6 bases between. The CDR3 runs to 12 residues. The germline CDR1 and CDR2 sequences are SGHVS and FNYEAQ. The CDR3 here is CASSSLDNEQFF. For the CDR3, the DNA is TGTGCCAGCAGCTCATTAGACAATGAGCAGTTCTTC. The full variable domain, in which reference TRBV7-6 and TRBJ2-1 provide the parts outside the CDR3, is GAGVSQSPRYKVTKRGQDVALRCDPISGHVSLYWYRQALGQGPEFLTYFNYEAQQDKSGLPNDRFSAERPEGSISTLTIQRTEQRDSAMYRCASSSLDNEQFFGPGTRLTVL.

The chain recombines TRBV30 with TRBJ1-3, with D possibly being TRBD1 (6 bases). Trimming stripped 2 bases from V and 1 base from J, with 6 bases between. Per the germline V gene, CDR1 is GTSNPN and CDR2 is SVGIG (reference sequence). This CDR3 spans 13 amino acids. CDR3 residues: CAWSTGSGNTIYF. CDR3 bases: TGTGCCTGGAGTACAGGGTCTGGAAACACCATATATTTT.

Worth noting for this clone: The junction departs from germline at one end; a sequencing error may be responsible. V is TRBV2 and J is TRBJ2-7; D ambiguous. Germline loops: CDR1 SNHLY, CDR2 FYNNEI. There are 12 residues in the CDR3. CDR3 protein: CASSEAGQLTHF. The CDR3 DNA reads as TGTGCCAGCAGTGAAGCGGGCCAGCTTACGCACTTC.